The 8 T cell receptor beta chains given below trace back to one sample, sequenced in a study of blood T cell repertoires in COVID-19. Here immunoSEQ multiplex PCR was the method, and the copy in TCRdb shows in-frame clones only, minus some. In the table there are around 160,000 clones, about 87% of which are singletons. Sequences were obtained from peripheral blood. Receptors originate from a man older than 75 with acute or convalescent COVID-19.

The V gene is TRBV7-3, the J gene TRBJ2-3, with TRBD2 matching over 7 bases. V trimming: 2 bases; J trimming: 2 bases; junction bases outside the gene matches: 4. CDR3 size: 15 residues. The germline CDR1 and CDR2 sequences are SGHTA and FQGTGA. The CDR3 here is CASSLGAGHTDTQYF. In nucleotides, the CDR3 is TGTGCCAGCAGCTTAGGAGCGGGGCACACAGATACGCAGTATTTT.

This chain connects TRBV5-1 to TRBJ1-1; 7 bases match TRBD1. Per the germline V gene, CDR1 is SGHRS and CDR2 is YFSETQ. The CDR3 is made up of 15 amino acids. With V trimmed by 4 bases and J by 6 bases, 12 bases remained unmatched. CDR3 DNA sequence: TGCGCCAGCAGCCTGGGAGGACAGGATTCTTCTGAAGCTTTCTTT. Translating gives CASSLGGQDSSEAFF.

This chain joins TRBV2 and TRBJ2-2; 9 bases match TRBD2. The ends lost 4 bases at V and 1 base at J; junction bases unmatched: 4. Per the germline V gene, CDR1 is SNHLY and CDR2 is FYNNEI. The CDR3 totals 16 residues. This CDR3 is CASSVLAGVNTGELFF. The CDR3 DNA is TGTGCCAGCAGTGTCTTAGCGGGAGTGAACACCGGGGAGCTGTTTTTT.

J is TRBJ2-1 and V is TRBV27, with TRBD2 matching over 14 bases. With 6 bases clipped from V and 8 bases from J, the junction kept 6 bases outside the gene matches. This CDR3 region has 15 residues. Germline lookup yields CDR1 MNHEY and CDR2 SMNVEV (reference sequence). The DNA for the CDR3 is TGTGCCAGCAGCCCCAGGGGACTAGCGGGGGATGAGCAGTTCTTC. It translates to CASSPRGLAGDEQFF.

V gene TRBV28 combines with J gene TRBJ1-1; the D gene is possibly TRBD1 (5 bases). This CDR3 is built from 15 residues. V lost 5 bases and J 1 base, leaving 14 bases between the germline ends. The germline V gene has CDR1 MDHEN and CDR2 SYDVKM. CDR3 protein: CASSTIGVGNTEAFF. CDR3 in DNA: TGTGCCAGCAGTACCATAGGGGTTGGGAACACTGAAGCTTTCTTT.

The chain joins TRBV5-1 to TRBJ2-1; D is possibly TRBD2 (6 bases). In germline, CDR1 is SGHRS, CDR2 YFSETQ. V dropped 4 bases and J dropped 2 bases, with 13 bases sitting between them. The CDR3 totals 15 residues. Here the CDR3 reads CASSTSGETYNEQFF. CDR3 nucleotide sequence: TGCGCCAGCAGCACGTCGGGGGAGACCTACAATGAGCAGTTCTTC.

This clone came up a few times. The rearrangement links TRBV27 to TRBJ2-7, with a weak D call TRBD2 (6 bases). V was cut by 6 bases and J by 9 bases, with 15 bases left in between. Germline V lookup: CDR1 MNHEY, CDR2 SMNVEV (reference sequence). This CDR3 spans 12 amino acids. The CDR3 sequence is CASREEGSVQYF. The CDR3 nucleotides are TGTGCCAGCAGGGAGGAGGGGAGTGTGCAGTACTTC.

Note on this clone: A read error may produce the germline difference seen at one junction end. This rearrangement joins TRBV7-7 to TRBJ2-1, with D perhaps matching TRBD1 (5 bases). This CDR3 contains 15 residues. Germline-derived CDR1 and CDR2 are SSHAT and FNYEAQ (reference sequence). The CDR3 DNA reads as TGTGCTAGCAGCTTAGGCCAGACAGAATACAATGAGCAGTTCTTC. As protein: CASSLGQTEYNEQFF.